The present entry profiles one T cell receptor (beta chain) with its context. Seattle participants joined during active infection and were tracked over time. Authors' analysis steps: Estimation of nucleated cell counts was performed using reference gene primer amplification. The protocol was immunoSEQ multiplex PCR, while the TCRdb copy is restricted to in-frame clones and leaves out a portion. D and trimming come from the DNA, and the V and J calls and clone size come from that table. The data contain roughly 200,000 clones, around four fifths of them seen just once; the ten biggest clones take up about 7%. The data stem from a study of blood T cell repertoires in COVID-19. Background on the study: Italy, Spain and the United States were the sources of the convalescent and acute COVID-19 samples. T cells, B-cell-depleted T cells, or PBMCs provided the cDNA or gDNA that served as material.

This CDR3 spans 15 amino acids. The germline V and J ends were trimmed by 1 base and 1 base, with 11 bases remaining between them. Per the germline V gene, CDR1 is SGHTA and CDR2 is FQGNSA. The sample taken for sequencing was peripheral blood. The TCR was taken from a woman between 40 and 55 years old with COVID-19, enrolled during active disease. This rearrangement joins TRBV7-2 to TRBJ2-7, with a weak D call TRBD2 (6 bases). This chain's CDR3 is CASSLDGRWSYEQYF. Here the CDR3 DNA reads TGTGCCAGCAGCTTAGACGGGAGATGGTCCTACGAGCAGTACTTC.